The TCR beta chain under discussion was sequenced for a study of spatial heterogeneity in lung cancer. For the study at large: Compared with alpha-chain sequences, beta-chain sequences were consistently detected in greater numbers.

This clonotype showed up many times. The antigen remains unidentified. Findings and limits, study-wide: Beta chains had an estimated 13% coverage of tumor T cells, and alpha chains had roughly 7%. Counts of expanded alpha and beta TCRs within tumors tracked the tumor nonsynonymous mutation count.

CDR1 is SGHAT and CDR2 is FQNNGV in the germline V gene. The CDR3 spans 16 residues. The J segment lost 1 base and the V segment lost 5 bases, leaving 8 bases of the junction unmatched. TCR cDNA molecules were tagged individually, and each one carried a unique molecular identifier. TCRdb reprocessed the 5' RACE reads with MiXCR, giving one entry per CDR3 protein. The data show fewer than 15,000 distinct CDR3 sequences, 3% to 4.5% seen once. The time point is: sample taken at primary tumor resection. There were roughly 78 donors, all of them untreated patients with early-stage non-small cell lung cancer.

The genes are TRBV11-2 and TRBJ2-7; TRBD2 agrees at 10 bases. The sequence came from a male donor with early-stage non-small cell lung cancer. Sequencing used lung tumor tissue, obtained at surgery. CDR3 nucleotides: TGTGCCAGCAGCGGCGAGGGACTAGCGCCTTCCTACGAGCAGTACTTC. Translated, it gives CASSGEGLAPSYEQYF.